The present TCR beta chain was sequenced within a study of blood T cell repertoires in COVID-19. Here immunoSEQ multiplex PCR was the method, and the copy in TCRdb shows in-frame clones only, minus some. The sample has roughly 140,000 clones, 82% seen once. The V and J ends lost 5 bases and 4 bases, in that order; junction bases with no gene match: 14. The CDR3 is made up of 19 amino acids. CDR1 SEHNR and CDR2 FQNEAQ come from the germline V gene (reference sequence). The sequenced material came from peripheral blood. The sequence was obtained from a woman aged 80 or over with acute or convalescent COVID-19. The chain carries TRBV7-9 and TRBJ2-3; 14 nucleotides line up with TRBD2. This CDR3 is CASSPNNRLAGGYSDTQYF. CDR3 nucleotide sequence: TGTGCCAGCAGCCCCAATAACCGACTAGCGGGAGGGTACTCAGATACGCAGTATTTT. Filled out from reference TRBV7-9 and TRBJ2-3, the complete variable domain reads DTGVSQNPRHKITKRGQNVTFRCDPISEHNRLYWYRQTLGQGPEFLTYFQNEAQLEKSRLLSDRFSAERPKGSFSTLEIQRTEQGDSAMYLCASSPNNRLAGGYSDTQYFGPGTRLTVL.